One and the same sample provided the 13 T cell receptor beta chains below, sequenced in a study of beta chain features in type 1 diabetes. What was sequenced were expressed TCRB transcripts, since all of the isolated RNA had been reverse transcribed. The data were produced by immunoSEQ multiplex PCR, yet TCRdb's version contains in-frame clones alone and is incomplete. The sample lists over 300,000 clones, roughly 8% occurring once. Sample: central memory CD4+ T cells from blood. The receptors derive from a woman younger than 30 in good health.

This clone was seen a handful of times. This chain joins TRBV27 and TRBJ2-1, with TRBD2 matching 11 bases. Germline CDR1 reads MNHEY; CDR2 reads SMNVEV (reference sequence). With V trimmed by 11 bases and J by 4 bases, 13 bases remained unmatched. CDR3 length: 16 amino acids. In nucleotides, the CDR3 is TGTGCCGAAAATAGGACTAGCGGGTCGCCTTACAATGAGCAGTTCTTC. Residues: CAENRTSGSPYNEQFF.

The table lists this clone with many counts. The chain joins TRBV9 to TRBJ2-1; 15 nucleotides line up with TRBD2. Germline loops: CDR1 SGDLS, CDR2 YYNGEE. The CDR3 is 18 residues long. Trimming at V came to 4 bases and at J to 5 bases, leaving 10 bases not matched to a gene. The CDR3 reads CASSKGLAGGLNDNEQFF. For the CDR3, the DNA is TGTGCCAGCAGCAAAGGACTAGCGGGAGGGCTTAATGACAATGAGCAGTTCTTC.

This clone was recorded at least ten times. DNA of the CDR3: TGTGCCAGCAGCCGGGAACCACAGGGGTTCCCCTACAATGAGCAGTTCTTC. It encodes CASSREPQGFPYNEQFF. The rearrangement joins TRBV14 to TRBJ2-1; TRBD1 matches 7 bases. The CDR3 length is 17 residues. Looked up from germline, CDR1 is SGHDN and CDR2 is FVKESK. V lost 4 bases to trimming and J lost 2 bases; unmatched junction nucleotides: 11.

This clone showed up just a few times. This chain connects TRBV6-6 to TRBJ2-5; maybe TRBD1 (6 bases). Trimming took off 7 bases at V and 3 bases at J, with 9 bases between the two ends. Germline CDR1 and CDR2: MNHNY and SVGAGI (reference sequence). The CDR3 covers 12 residues. DNA of the CDR3: TGTGCCAGCACCCACAGGGAAGAGACCCAGTACTTC. Translated: CASTHREETQYF.

V is TRBV7-9 and J is TRBJ2-5; D could derive from TRBD1 or TRBD2 (5 bases each). CDR1 and CDR2 from the germline V gene are SEHNR and FQNEAQ (reference sequence). V lost 4 bases to trimming and J lost 4 bases, with 16 bases between them. The CDR3 contains 15 residues. The CDR3 coding sequence is TGTGCCAGCAGCTATGGTGCGGCAGGGACAGAGACCCAGTACTTC. This codes for CASSYGAAGTETQYF. The full variable domain, completed using reference TRBV7-9 and TRBJ2-5, is DTGVSQNPRHKITKRGQNVTFRCDPISEHNRLYWYRQTLGQGPEFLTYFQNEAQLEKSRLLSDRFSAERPKGSFSTLEIQRTEQGDSAMYLCASSYGAAGTETQYFGPGTRLLVL.

This clone was found a few times. This rearrangement joins TRBV5-4 to TRBJ2-7; TRBD1 matches at 8 bases. The germline CDR1 and CDR2 sequences are SGHNT and YYREEE (reference sequence). J gave up 8 bases and V 3 bases, and 13 bases lay outside the gene matches. The CDR3 is 15 residues long. The CDR3 coding sequence is TGTGCCAGCAGCTCCGGGACAGGAAACGCGGATCAGCAGTACTTC. It specifies CASSSGTGNADQQYF.

The chain combines TRBV7-9 with TRBJ2-3; the match to TRBD2 covers 8 bases. CDR3 length equals 18 residues. The V segment lost 2 bases and the J segment 4 bases; nucleotides outside the gene matches: 14. The germline V gene encodes CDR1 SEHNR and CDR2 FQNEAQ (reference sequence). In DNA form, the CDR3 reads TGTGCCAGCAGCTTACGGTCCCCGGGACTAGGATTTTCAGATACGCAGTATTTT. The encoded protein is CASSLRSPGLGFSDTQYF.

The gene calls are TRBV7-9 and TRBJ2-5, with TRBD2 matching over 9 bases. Losses at the gene ends were 2 bases for V and 5 bases for J; bases not matched to a gene: 6. This CDR3 spans 15 amino acids. In germline, CDR1 is SEHNR, CDR2 FQNEAQ (reference sequence). The CDR3 protein is CASSLNSGSTETQYF. The DNA of the CDR3 is TGTGCCAGCAGCTTAAATAGCGGGAGTACGGAGACCCAGTACTTC.

The J gene is TRBJ2-7, the V gene TRBV11-2; TRBD2 matches 7 bases. The V and J ends lost 4 bases and 2 bases, in that order; junction bases with no gene match: 8. Germline lookup yields CDR1 SGHAT and CDR2 FQNNGV. The CDR3 totals 15 residues. Here the CDR3 reads CASSSHAGVPYEQYF. DNA for the CDR3: TGTGCCAGCAGCTCGCATGCGGGAGTTCCCTACGAGCAGTACTTC.

This clone was seen more than once but under ten times. The chain recombines TRBV5-6 with TRBJ2-3; D possibly corresponds to TRBD2 (5 bases). Germline CDR1 SGHDT, CDR2 YYEEEE. The ends were cut back, 2 bases at V and 1 base at J, with 11 bases in the middle. The CDR3 loop spans 15 amino acids. CDR3: CASSLISGGTDTQYF. DNA for the CDR3: TGTGCCAGCAGCTTAATAAGCGGAGGCACAGATACGCAGTATTTT.

The chain has TRBV27 and TRBJ1-2, with D unclear. V shed 6 bases and J shed 4 bases, with 12 bases lying between them. The CDR3 spans 13 residues. Germline V gene lookup returns CDR1 MNHEY and CDR2 SMNVEV (reference sequence). The CDR3 DNA sequence: TGTGCCAGCAGCCCGGACGGCTCCTATGGCTACACCTTC. It is translated as CASSPDGSYGYTF.

The CDR3 reads CASSLARHSGANVLTF. The CDR3 nucleotides are TGTGCCAGCAGCTTGGCCCGCCACTCTGGGGCCAACGTCCTGACTTTC. V and J are TRBV5-8 and TRBJ2-6; no reliable D call. The CDR3 totals 16 residues. V shed 0 bases and J shed 0 bases, with 7 bases lying between them. Germline assignment: CDR1 SGHTS and CDR2 YDEGEE.

Remarks on this clone: The same CDR3 arises from other DNA sequences in this sample as well. The chain carries TRBV15 and TRBJ1-5; unclear D gene. This CDR3 comprises 12 residues. Per the germline V gene, CDR1 is LNHNV and CDR2 is YYDKDF (reference sequence). V dropped 3 bases and J dropped 3 bases, with 3 bases sitting between them. CDR3 protein: CATSRDNQPQHF. Here the CDR3 DNA reads TGTGCCACCAGCAGGGACAATCAGCCCCAGCATTTT.